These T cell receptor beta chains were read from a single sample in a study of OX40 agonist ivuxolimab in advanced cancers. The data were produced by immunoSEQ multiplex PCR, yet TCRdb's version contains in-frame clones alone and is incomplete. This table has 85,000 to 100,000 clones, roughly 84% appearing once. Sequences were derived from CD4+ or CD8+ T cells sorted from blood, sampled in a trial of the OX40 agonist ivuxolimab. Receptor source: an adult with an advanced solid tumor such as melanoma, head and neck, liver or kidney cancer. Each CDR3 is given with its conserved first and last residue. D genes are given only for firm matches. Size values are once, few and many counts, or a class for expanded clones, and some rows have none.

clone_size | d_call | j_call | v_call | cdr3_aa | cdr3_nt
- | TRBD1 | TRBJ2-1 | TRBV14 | CASSQRTGGAHNEQFF | TGTGCCAGCAGCCAACGTACAGGGGGCGCACACAATGAGCAGTTCTTC
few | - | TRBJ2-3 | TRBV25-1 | CASSDTDTQYF | TGTGCCAGCAGTGACACAGATACGCAGTATTTT
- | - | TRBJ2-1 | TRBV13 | CASSLGGNEQFF | TGTGCCAGCAGCTTAGGGGGCAATGAGCAGTTCTTC
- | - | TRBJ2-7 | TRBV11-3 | CASSLGDRSYEQYF | TGTGCCAGCAGCTTGGGCGACCGATCCTACGAGCAGTACTTC
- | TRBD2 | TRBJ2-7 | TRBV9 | CASSAGTSPNEQYF | TGTGCCAGCAGCGCCGGGACTAGCCCCAACGAGCAGTACTTC
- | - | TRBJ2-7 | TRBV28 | CASSPTGILSYEQYF | TGTGCCAGCAGTCCCACAGGTATCCTCTCCTACGAGCAGTACTTC
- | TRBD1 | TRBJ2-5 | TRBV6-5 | CASSTGQGAWETQYF | TGTGCCAGCAGCACCGGACAGGGGGCTTGGGAGACCCAGTACTTC
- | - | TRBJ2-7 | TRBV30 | CAWNFPGFLDFGEQYF | TGTGCCTGGAATTTTCCGGGGTTTTTAGATTTCGGCGAGCAGTACTTC
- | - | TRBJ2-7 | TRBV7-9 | CASSPKIGYEQYF | TGTGCCAGCAGCCCAAAAATAGGCTACGAGCAGTACTTC
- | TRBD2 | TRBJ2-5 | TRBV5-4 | CASSPDGGQETQYF | TGTGCCAGCAGTCCCGACGGGGGGCAAGAGACCCAGTACTTC
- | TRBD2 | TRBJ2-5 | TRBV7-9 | CASSSGTSGTYNQETQYF | TGTGCCAGCAGCTCCGGGACTAGCGGGACATATAACCAAGAGACCCAGTACTTC
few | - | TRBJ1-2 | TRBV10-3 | CASLKREGSNYGYTF | TGTGCCAGTTTGAAACGCGAGGGGAGTAACTATGGCTACACCTTC
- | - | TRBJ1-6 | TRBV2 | CASQQGLNSPLHF | TGTGCCAGTCAACAGGGCCTGAATTCACCCCTCCACTTT
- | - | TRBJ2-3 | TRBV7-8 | CASSYDTYRQSSTDTQYF | TGTGCCAGCAGCTACGACACTTACCGACAGAGTAGCACAGATACGCAGTATTTT
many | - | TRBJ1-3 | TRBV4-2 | CASSQPTGRLSGNTIYF | TGTGCCAGCAGCCAACCCACAGGGAGGCTTTCTGGAAACACCATATATTTT
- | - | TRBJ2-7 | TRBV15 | CATSSQMIAATYEQYF | TGTGCCACCAGCAGCCAGATGATCGCTGCAACCTACGAGCAGTACTTC
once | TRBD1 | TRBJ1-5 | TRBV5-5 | CASSLGTAVGGNQPQHF | TGTGCCAGCAGCTTAGGGACAGCCGTCGGGGGCAATCAGCCCCAGCATTTT
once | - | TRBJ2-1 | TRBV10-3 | CAISDSENEQFF | TGTGCCATCAGTGATAGCGAGAATGAGCAGTTCTTC
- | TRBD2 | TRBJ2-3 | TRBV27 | CASSPGLAGADTQYF | TGTGCCAGCAGTCCGGGACTAGCGGGAGCAGATACGCAGTATTTT
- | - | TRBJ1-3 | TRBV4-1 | CASSQDSRSGNTIYF | TGCGCCAGCAGCCAAGATAGTAGGTCTGGAAACACCATATATTTT
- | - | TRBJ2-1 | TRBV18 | CASSPVISKHEQFF | TGTGCCAGCTCACCAGTGATTAGCAAGCATGAGCAGTTCTTC
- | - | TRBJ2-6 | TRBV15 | CATKGETSFEANVLTF | TGTGCCACCAAGGGCGAGACCAGCTTTGAGGCCAACGTCCTGACTTTC
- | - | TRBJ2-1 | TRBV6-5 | CAISLSRSNEQFF | TGTGCCATCTCCCTATCGCGGAGCAATGAGCAGTTCTTC
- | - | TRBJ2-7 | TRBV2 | CASSWTRGEEQYF | TGTGCCAGCAGCTGGACGAGGGGGGAAGAGCAGTACTTC
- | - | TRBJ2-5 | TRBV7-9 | CASSLVGQGETQYF | TGTGCCAGCAGCTTAGTGGGGCAGGGGGAGACCCAGTACTTC
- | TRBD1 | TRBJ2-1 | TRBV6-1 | CASSEAIRDRYNEQFF | TGTGCCAGCAGTGAAGCTATTAGGGACAGATACAATGAGCAGTTCTTC
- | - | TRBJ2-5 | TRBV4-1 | CASSPTPGQGPEPQYF | TGCGCCAGCAGCCCTACTCCGGGGCAGGGTCCAGAGCCCCAGTACTTC
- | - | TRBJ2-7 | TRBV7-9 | CASSSVGASYEQYF | TGTGCCAGCAGCTCTGTCGGGGCCTCCTACGAGCAGTACTTC
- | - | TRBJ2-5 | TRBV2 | CASSGRELEEQYF | TGTGCCAGCAGTGGCAGGGAGCTGGAGGAGCAGTACTTC
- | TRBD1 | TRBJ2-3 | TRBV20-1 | CSAPRTGTQYF | TGCAGTGCTCCTAGGACAGGAACGCAGTATTTT
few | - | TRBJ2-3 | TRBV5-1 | CASRGGVGTDTQYF | TGCGCCAGCAGAGGAGGGGTGGGGACAGATACGCAGTATTTT
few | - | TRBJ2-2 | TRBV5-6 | CASRLNRENTGELFF | TGTGCCAGCAGACTAAACAGGGAAAACACCGGGGAGCTGTTTTTT
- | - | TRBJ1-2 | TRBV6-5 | CASSYREKGGNYGYTF | TGTGCCAGCAGTTATCGGGAAAAAGGGGGGAACTATGGCTACACCTTC
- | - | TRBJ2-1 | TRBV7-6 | CASSNYEQGGLNNEQFF | TGTGCCAGCAGCAACTACGAACAGGGCGGGTTAAACAATGAGCAGTTCTTC
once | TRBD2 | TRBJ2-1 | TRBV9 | CASSVGGTSGINEQFF | TGTGCCAGCAGCGTAGGGGGGACTAGCGGGATCAATGAGCAGTTCTTC
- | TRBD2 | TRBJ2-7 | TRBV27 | CASSHSGTSGSLAYEQYF | TGTGCCAGCAGTCACTCCGGGACTAGCGGGAGTCTCGCCTACGAGCAGTACTTC
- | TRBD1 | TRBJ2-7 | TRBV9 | CASSVGTGPSSYEQYF | TGTGCCAGCAGCGTGGGGACAGGGCCAAGCTCCTACGAGCAGTACTTC
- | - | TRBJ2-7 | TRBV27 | CASAFEDRAYEQYF | TGTGCCAGCGCTTTTGAGGACAGAGCCTACGAGCAGTACTTC
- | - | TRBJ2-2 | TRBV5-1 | CASSLDGSTGELFF | TGCGCCAGCAGCTTGGACGGGAGCACCGGGGAGCTGTTTTTT
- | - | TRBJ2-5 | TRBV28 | CASSLYVQRPMGETQYF | TGTGCCAGCAGTTTATACGTCCAACGGCCGATGGGAGAGACCCAGTACTTC